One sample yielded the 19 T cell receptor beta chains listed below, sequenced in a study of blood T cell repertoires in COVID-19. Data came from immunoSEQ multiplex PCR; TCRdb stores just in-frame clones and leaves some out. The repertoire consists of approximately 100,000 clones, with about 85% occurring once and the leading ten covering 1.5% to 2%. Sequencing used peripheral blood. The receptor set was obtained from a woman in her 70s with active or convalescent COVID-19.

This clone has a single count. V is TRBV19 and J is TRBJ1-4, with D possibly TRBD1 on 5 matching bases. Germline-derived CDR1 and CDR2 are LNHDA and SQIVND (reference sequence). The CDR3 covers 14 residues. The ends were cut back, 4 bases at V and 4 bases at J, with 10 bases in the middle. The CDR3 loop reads CASSTRDFNEKLFF. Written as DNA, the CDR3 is TGTGCCAGTAGTACCAGGGATTTTAATGAAAAACTGTTTTTT.

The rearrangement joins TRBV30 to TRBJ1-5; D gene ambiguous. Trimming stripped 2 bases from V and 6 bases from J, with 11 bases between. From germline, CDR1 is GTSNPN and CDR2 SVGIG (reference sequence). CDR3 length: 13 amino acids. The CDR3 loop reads CAWSTGTVQPQHF. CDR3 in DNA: TGTGCCTGGAGTACGGGAACTGTTCAGCCCCAGCATTTT.

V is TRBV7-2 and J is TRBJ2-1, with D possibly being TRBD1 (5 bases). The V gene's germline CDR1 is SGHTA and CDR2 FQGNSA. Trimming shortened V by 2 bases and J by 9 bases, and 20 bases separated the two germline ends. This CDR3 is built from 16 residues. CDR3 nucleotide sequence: TGTGCCAGCAGCTTAAGTAAGGGGTCGTTCGCCCGTGAGCAGTTCTTC. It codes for CASSLSKGSFAREQFF.

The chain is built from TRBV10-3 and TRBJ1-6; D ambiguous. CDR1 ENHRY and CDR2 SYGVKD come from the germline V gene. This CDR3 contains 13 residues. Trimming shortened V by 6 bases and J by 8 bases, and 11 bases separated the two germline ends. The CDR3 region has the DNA TGTGCCATCAGGGACTCCTTGGATTCACCCCTCCACTTT. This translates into CAIRDSLDSPLHF.

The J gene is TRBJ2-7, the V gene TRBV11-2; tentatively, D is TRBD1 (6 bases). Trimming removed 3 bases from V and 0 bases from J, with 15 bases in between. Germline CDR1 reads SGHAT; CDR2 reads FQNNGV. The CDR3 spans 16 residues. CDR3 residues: CASSFSGAKSSYEQYF. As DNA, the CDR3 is TGTGCCAGCAGCTTTTCAGGGGCCAAGAGCTCCTACGAGCAGTACTTC.

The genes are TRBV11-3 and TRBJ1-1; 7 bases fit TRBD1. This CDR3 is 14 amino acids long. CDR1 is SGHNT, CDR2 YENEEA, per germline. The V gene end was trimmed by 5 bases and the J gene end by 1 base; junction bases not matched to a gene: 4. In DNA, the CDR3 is TGTGCCAGCAGCCCCCGGACAGGGAACACTGAAGCTTTCTTT. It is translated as CASSPRTGNTEAFF.

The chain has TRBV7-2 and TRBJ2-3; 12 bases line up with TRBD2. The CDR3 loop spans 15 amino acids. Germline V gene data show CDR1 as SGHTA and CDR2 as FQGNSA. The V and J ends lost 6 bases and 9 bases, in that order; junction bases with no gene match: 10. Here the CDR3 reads CASSPRLAGVKTQYF. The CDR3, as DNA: TGTGCCAGCAGTCCTAGACTAGCGGGAGTTAAGACGCAGTATTTT.

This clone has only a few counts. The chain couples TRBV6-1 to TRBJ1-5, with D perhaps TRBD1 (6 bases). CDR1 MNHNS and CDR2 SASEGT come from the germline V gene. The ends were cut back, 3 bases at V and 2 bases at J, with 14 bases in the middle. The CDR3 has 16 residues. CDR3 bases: TGTGCCAGCAGTGATGTTCTCAGGGGACGCAATCAGCCCCAGCATTTT. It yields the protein CASSDVLRGRNQPQHF.

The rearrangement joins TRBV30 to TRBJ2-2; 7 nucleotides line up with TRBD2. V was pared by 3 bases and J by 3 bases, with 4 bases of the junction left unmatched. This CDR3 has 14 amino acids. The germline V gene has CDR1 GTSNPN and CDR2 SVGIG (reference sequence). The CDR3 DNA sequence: TGTGCCTGGAGGCGGGAGAGGGACACCGGGGAGCTGTTTTTT. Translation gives CAWRRERDTGELFF.

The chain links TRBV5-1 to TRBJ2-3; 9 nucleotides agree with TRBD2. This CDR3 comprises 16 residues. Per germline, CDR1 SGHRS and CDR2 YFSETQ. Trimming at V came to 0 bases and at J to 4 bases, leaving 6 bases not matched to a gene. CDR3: CASSLVSGSPADTQYF. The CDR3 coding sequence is TGCGCCAGCAGCTTGGTTAGCGGGAGTCCCGCAGATACGCAGTATTTT. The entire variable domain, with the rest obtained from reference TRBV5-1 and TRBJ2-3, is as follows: KAGVTQTPRYLIKTRGQQVTLSCSPISGHRSVSWYQQTPGQGLQFLFEYFSETQRNKGNFPGRFSGRQFSNSRSEMNVSTLELGDSALYLCASSLVSGSPADTQYFGPGTRLTVL.

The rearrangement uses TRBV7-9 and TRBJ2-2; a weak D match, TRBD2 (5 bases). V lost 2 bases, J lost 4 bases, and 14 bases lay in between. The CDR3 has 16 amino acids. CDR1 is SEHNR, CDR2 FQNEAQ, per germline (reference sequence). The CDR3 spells CASSLLPGDPTGELFF. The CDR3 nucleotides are TGTGCCAGCAGCTTACTACCCGGGGATCCCACCGGGGAGCTGTTTTTT.

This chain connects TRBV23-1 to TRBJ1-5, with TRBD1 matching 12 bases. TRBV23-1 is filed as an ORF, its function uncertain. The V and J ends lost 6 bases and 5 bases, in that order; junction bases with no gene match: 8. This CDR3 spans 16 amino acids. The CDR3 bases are TGCGCCAGCAGCCAAAGGGACAGGGGGCGCGATCAGCCCCAGCATTTT. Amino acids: CASSQRDRGRDQPQHF.

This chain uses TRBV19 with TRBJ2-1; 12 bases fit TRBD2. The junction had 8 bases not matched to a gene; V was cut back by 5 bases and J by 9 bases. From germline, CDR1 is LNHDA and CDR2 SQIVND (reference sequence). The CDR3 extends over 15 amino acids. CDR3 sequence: CASSPGLAGRAEQFF. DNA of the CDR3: TGTGCCAGTAGTCCCGGACTAGCGGGACGGGCTGAGCAGTTCTTC.

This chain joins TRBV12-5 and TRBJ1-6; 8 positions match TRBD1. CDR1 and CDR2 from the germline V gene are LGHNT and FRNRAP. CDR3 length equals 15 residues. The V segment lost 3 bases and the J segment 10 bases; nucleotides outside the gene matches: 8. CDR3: CASGFLDRDGSPLHF. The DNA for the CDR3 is TGTGCTAGTGGTTTCTTGGACAGGGACGGATCACCCCTCCACTTT.

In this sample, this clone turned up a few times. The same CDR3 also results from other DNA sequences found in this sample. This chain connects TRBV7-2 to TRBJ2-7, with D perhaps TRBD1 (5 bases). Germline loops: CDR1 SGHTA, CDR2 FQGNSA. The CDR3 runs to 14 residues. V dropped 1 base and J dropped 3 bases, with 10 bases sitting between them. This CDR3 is CASSLGGRGYEQYF. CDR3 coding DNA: TGTGCCAGCAGCTTAGGAGGAAGGGGCTACGAGCAGTACTTC. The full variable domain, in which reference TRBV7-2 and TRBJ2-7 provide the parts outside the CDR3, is GAGVSQSPSNKVTEKGKDVELRCDPISGHTALYWYRQSLGQGLEFLIYFQGNSAPDKSGLPSDRFSAERTGGSVSTLTIQRTQQEDSAVYLCASSLGGRGYEQYFGPGTRLTVT.

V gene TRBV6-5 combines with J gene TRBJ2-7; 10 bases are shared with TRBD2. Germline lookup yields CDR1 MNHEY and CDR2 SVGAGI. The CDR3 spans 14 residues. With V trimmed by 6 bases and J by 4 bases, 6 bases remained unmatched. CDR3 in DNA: TGTGCCAGCAGGGTGACTAGCGGGCCTTACGAGCAGTACTTC. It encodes CASRVTSGPYEQYF.

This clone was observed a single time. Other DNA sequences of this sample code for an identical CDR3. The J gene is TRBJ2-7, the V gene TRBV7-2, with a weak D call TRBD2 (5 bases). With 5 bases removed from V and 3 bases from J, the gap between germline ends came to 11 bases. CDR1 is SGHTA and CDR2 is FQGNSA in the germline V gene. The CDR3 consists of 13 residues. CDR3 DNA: TGTGCCAGCAGCCTCGGACGGGACTACGAGCAGTACTTC. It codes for CASSLGRDYEQYF.

The chain's CDR3 is CASSPPRQGTYEQYF. The CDR3 nucleotides read TGTGCCAGCAGCCCCCCCCGACAGGGAACATACGAGCAGTACTTC. The rearrangement joins TRBV28 to TRBJ2-7; TRBD1 agrees at 7 bases. V lost 6 bases and J lost 4; bases outside the gene matches: 12. Germline V gives CDR1 MDHEN, CDR2 SYDVKM. The CDR3 contains 15 residues.

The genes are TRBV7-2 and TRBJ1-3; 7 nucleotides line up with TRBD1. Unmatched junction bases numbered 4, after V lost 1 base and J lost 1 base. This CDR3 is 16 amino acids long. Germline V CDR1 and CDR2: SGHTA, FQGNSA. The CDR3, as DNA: TGTGCCAGCAGCTTAGTGGCACAGGGGTCTGGAAACACCATATATTTT. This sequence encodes CASSLVAQGSGNTIYF.